These 14 T cell receptor beta chains share one sample of origin, sequenced in a study of blood T cell repertoires in COVID-19. Using immunoSEQ multiplex PCR, the repertoire was profiled, and TCRdb retains in-frame clones only, with some absent. The table has approximately 200,000 clones, 82% seen once; the top ten hold 12%. Sequencing input: PBMCs or T cells enriched from blood (not recorded which). The receptors were gathered from a man aged 40-55 years who had recovered from COVID-19.

The rearrangement joins TRBV5-8 to TRBJ2-1; 10 bases map to TRBD2. This CDR3 is 16 amino acids long. Germline V gives CDR1 SGHTS, CDR2 YDEGEE. V was pared by 4 bases and J by 4 bases, with 8 bases of the junction left unmatched. The CDR3 coding sequence is TGTGCCAGCAGCCTCCCAGGACTAGCGGTTTACAATGAGCAGTTCTTC. The encoded protein is CASSLPGLAVYNEQFF.

J is TRBJ1-1 and V is TRBV6-5, with D tentatively TRBD1 (6 bases). The germline V gene has CDR1 MNHEY and CDR2 SVGAGI. V was clipped by 5 bases and J by 3 bases, with 10 bases between them. This CDR3 contains 13 residues. The chain's CDR3 is CASSRTDYTEAFF. Here the CDR3 DNA reads TGTGCCAGCAGTCGGACAGACTACACTGAAGCTTTCTTT.

In DNA, the CDR3 is TGTGCCAGCAGCAAACAGGGGGGGTATGGCTACACCTTC. Protein product: CASSKQGGYGYTF. This sequence joins TRBV2 and TRBJ1-2; 8 positions agree with TRBD1. The V segment lost 6 bases and the J segment 5 bases; nucleotides outside the gene matches: 5. Per germline, CDR1 SNHLY and CDR2 FYNNEI. The CDR3 runs to 13 residues.

The gene calls are TRBV7-3 and TRBJ2-2; TRBD1 matches at 8 bases. The CDR3 extends over 17 amino acids. CDR1 and CDR2 from the germline V gene are SGHTA and FQGTGA. V gave up 2 bases and J gave up 6 bases; unmatched junction bases: 11. The CDR3 coding sequence is TGTGCCAGCAGCTTACGCGGACCGGGACAGGCTTCCGGGGAGCTGTTTTTT. Its translation is CASSLRGPGQASGELFF.

V gene TRBV10-3 combines with J gene TRBJ2-7; 9 bases line up with TRBD1. The germline CDR1 and CDR2 sequences are ENHRY and SYGVKD. CDR3 length: 14 amino acids. Germline trimming cut 0 bases from V and 5 bases from J; bases unmatched to any gene: 2. In DNA form, the CDR3 reads TGTGCCATCAGTGAGTCGGGACAGGGTGACGAGCAGTACGTC. Protein: CAISESGQGDEQYV.

This sequence joins TRBV7-3 and TRBJ2-3; TRBD1 agrees at 7 bases. Germline trimming cut 0 bases from V and 1 base from J; bases unmatched to any gene: 7. Germline V gene data show CDR1 as SGHTA and CDR2 as FQGTGA. The CDR3 is 17 residues long. The CDR3 bases are TGTGCCAGCAGCTTAACCAACAGGGGCAGTGGCACAGATACGCAGTATTTT. Protein: CASSLTNRGSGTDTQYF.

This rearrangement joins TRBV9 to TRBJ2-1, with 10 nucleotides matching TRBD2. Germline V gene data show CDR1 as SGDLS and CDR2 as YYNGEE. This CDR3 comprises 15 residues. V was pared by 0 bases and J by 3 bases, with 0 bases of the junction left unmatched. CDR3 region: CASSVASGGYNEQFF. The CDR3 DNA is TGTGCCAGCAGCGTAGCTAGCGGGGGCTACAATGAGCAGTTCTTC.

This clone was seen a handful of times. The chain employs TRBV30 and TRBJ2-1; D gene uncertain. Germline V CDR1 and CDR2: GTSNPN, SVGIG (reference sequence). The CDR3 covers 11 residues. The germline V and J ends were trimmed by 8 bases and 3 bases, with 8 bases remaining between them. CDR3: CAGLDYNEQFF. For the CDR3, the DNA is TGTGCCGGCCTAGACTACAATGAGCAGTTCTTC.

The chain carries TRBV29-1 and TRBJ1-2, with D unclear. The V end lost 3 bases, the J end lost 0 bases, and 8 bases lay between the germline ends. The CDR3 length is 13 residues. The germline CDR1 and CDR2 sequences are SQVTM and ANQGSEA. The CDR3 region is CSVDSVSNYGYTF. The CDR3 DNA is TGCAGCGTTGACAGTGTCTCTAACTATGGCTACACCTTC.

DNA of the CDR3: TGTGCCAGCAGCTCTGGACAGGGGAAACAGCCCCAGCATTTT. Its translation: CASSSGQGKQPQHF. The gene calls are TRBV5-6 and TRBJ1-5, with TRBD1 matching 9 bases. V shed 3 bases, J shed 7 bases, and the junction held 5 bases outside the gene matches. CDR3 length equals 14 residues. Germline CDR1 and CDR2: SGHDT and YYEEEE. Based on the CDR3 plus reference TRBV5-6 and TRBJ1-5, the full variable domain is DAGVTQSPTHLIKTRGQQVTLRCSPKSGHDTVSWYQQALGQGPQFIFQYYEEEERQRGNFPDRFSGHQFPNYSSELNVNALLLGDSALYLCASSSGQGKQPQHFGDGTRLSIL.

This chain uses TRBV4-1 with TRBJ1-5; D remains ambiguous. Trimming stripped 0 bases from V and 0 bases from J, with 12 bases between. CDR1 and CDR2 from the germline V gene are MGHRA and YSYEKL. The length of the CDR3 is 17 residues. The CDR3 sequence: CASSQDSHLNSNQPQHF. In nucleotides, the CDR3 is TGCGCCAGCAGCCAAGATTCACACCTGAATAGCAATCAGCCCCAGCATTTT.

The chain employs TRBV19 and TRBJ1-4; no clear D gene. V was shortened by 4 bases and J by 8 bases, with 17 bases between the two germline ends. Looked up from germline, CDR1 is LNHDA and CDR2 is SQIVND (reference sequence). This CDR3 has 15 amino acids. The CDR3 sequence is CASSTRSGKGEKLFF. Written as DNA, the CDR3 is TGTGCCAGTAGTACCCGCTCGGGGAAAGGGGAAAAACTGTTTTTT.

The rearrangement links TRBV7-2 to TRBJ1-5; D remains ambiguous. Germline V gene sequence: CDR1 SGHTA, CDR2 FQGNSA. CDR3 length equals 15 residues. Trimming left V 1 base short and J 7 bases short, with 14 bases between. The CDR3 DNA reads TGTGCCAGCAGCTTAGTGGAAGGAGATTTGCAGCCCCAGCATTTT. Translating it yields CASSLVEGDLQPQHF.

For the CDR3, the DNA is TGTGCCAGCAGTTTCTATCAGGGGGTCGGTGGAAACACCATATATTTT. Translation gives CASSFYQGVGGNTIYF. The chain links TRBV28 to TRBJ1-3; 7 bases map to TRBD1. The germline gives CDR1 MDHEN, CDR2 SYDVKM. The V segment lost 3 bases and the J segment 3 bases; nucleotides outside the gene matches: 8. This CDR3 is built from 16 residues.